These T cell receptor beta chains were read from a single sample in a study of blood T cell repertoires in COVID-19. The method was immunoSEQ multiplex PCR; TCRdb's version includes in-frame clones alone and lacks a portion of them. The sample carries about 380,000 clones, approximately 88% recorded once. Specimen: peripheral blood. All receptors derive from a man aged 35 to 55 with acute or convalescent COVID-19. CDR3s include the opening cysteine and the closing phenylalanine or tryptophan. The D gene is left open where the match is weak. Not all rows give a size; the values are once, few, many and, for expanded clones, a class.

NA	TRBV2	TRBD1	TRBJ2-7	TGTGCCAGCAGTGGGGGGACAGGGGGCGATGAGCAGTACTTC	CASSGGTGGDEQYF
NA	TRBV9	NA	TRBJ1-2	TGTGCCAGCAGCGTAGGGATCAGGGCCGCAGGGTATGGCTACACCTTC	CASSVGIRAAGYGYTF
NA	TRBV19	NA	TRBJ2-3	TGTGCCAGTAGTATGAAGGGCGCGGGGATCACAGATACGCAGTATTTT	CASSMKGAGITDTQYF
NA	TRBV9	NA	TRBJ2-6	TGTGCCAGCAGTTCCGACAGGGCCAACGTCCTGACTTTC	CASSSDRANVLTF
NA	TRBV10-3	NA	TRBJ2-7	TGTGCCATCAGTGAGTCCGGGGGGCGAAGGGAAAGCGAGCAGTACTTC	CAISESGGRRESEQYF
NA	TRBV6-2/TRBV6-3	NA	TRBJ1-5	TGTGCCAGCAGTTATTCGGGGGGGCGTCAGCCCCAGCATTTT	CASSYSGGRQPQHF
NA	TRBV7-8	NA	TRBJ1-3	TGTGCCAGCAGCTCCTGGCAGGGTAGAGCTGGAAACACCATATATTTT	CASSSWQGRAGNTIYF
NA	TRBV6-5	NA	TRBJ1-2	TGTGCCAGCAGTTACTCGGGCAGCTATGGCTACACCTTC	CASSYSGSYGYTF
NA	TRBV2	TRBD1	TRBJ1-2	TGTGCCAGCAGTCCCCCGGGGGCAGGGGGCGGGTATGGCTACACCTTC	CASSPPGAGGGYGYTF
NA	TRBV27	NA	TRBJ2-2	TGTGCCAGCAGTTTAAGGCAGGGCGCCGGGGAGCTGTTTTTT	CASSLRQGAGELFF
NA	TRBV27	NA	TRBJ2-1	TGTGCCAGCAGTTTATCATTTCCGGTGATGAACGAGCAGTTCTTC	CASSLSFPVMNEQFF
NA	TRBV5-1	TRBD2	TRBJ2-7	TGCGCCAGCAGCTTGGCCGGCAGGGAGCATCTTGGCGGGAGAGGTTACGAGCAGTACTTC	CASSLAGREHLGGRGYEQYF
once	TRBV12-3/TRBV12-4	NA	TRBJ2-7	TGTGCCAGCAGTCTCTGGACAGAGGGCGAGCAGTACTTC	CASSLWTEGEQYF
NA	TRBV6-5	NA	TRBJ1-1	TGTGCCAGCAGTTACCAGCCAGGTGGGAACACTGAAGCTTTCTTT	CASSYQPGGNTEAFF
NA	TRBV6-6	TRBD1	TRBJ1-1	TGTGCCAGCACCCGGGACAGGGGATACACTGAAGCTTTCTTT	CASTRDRGYTEAFF
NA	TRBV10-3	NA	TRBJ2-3	TGTGCCACCGTTGCCGGGGGTCCCACAGATACGCAGTATTTT	CATVAGGPTDTQYF
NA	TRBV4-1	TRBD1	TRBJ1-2	TGCGCCAGCAGCCCCCGGCAGGGGGCGAGGGATGGCTACACCTTC	CASSPRQGARDGYTF
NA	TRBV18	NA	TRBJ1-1	TGTGCCAGCTCACCACCAGGATTGCGGGACACTGAAGCTTTCTTT	CASSPPGLRDTEAFF
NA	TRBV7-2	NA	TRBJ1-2	TGTGCCAGCAGTACGGACAGATCTTCTGGCTACACCTTC	CASSTDRSSGYTF
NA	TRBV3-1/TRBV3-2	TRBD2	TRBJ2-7	TGTGCCAGCAGCCAAGTTAGGGCCCCGGGAGGGATTTACGAGCAGTACTTC	CASSQVRAPGGIYEQYF
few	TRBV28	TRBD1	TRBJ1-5	TGTGCCAGCAGAATTCCGGGACAGGGGTATCAGCCCCAGCATTTT	CASRIPGQGYQPQHF
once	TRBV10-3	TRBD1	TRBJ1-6	TGTGCCATCAGCCCGACAGGGGGCTTTGATTCACCCCTCCACTTT	CAISPTGGFDSPLHF
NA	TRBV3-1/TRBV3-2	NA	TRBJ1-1	TGTGCCAGCAGCCGCCGGGAGATTAACACTGAAGCTTTCTTT	CASSRREINTEAFF
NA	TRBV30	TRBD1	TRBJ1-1	TGTGCCTGGAGTGCCCAGGACAGGGGATTGTCTGAAGCTTTCTTT	CAWSAQDRGLSEAFF
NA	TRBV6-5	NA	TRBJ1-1	TGTGCCAGCAGTTACTTTTCAGGCGGAGGGTACACTGAAGCTTTCTTT	CASSYFSGGGYTEAFF
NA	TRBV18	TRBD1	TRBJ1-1	TGTGCCAGCTCACCCCCGGACAGGGCGAACACTGAAGCTTTCTTT	CASSPPDRANTEAFF
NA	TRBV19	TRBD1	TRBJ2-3	TGTGCCAGTAGTCCCCGGGACAGACACTCTAGCACAGATACGCAGTATTTT	CASSPRDRHSSTDTQYF
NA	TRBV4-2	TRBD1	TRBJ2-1	TGTGCCAGCAGCCAAGAAGGGGACAGGGTGTCCAAGCAGTTCTTC	CASSQEGDRVSKQFF
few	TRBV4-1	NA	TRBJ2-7	TGCGCCAGCAGCCGCCGTGCCGGGACACTTACCTACGAGCAGTACTTC	CASSRRAGTLTYEQYF
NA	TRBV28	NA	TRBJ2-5	TGTGCCAGCAGTTCCCGTGTTAGCGAAGGTCAAGAGACCCAGTACTTC	CASSSRVSEGQETQYF
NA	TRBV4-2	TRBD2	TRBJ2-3	TGTGCCAGCAGCCAAGATCGGACTAGCGGGGTAGATACGCAGTATTTT	CASSQDRTSGVDTQYF
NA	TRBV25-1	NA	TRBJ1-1	TGTGCCAGCAGTGACCCATCGGGGGTTGGGGCTTTCTTT	CASSDPSGVGAFF
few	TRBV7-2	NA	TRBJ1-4	TGTGCCAGCAGCTTAGCTGGGGGCGGACATAATGAAAAACTGTTTTTT	CASSLAGGGHNEKLFF
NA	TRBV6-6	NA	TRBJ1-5	TGTGCCAGCACCCGGGACAATCAGCCCCAGCATTTT	CASTRDNQPQHF
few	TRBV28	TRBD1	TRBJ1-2	TGTGCCAGCACCAACCAAGGACAGGGTTTTAACTATGGCTACACCTTC	CASTNQGQGFNYGYTF
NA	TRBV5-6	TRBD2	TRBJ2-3	TGTGCCAGCAGCTCCCTTAGCGGGAAAAGCACAGATACGCAGTATTTT	CASSSLSGKSTDTQYF
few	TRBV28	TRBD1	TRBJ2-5	TGTGCCAGCACCCCCGGGACAGGGGTGCAAGAGACCCAGTACTTC	CASTPGTGVQETQYF
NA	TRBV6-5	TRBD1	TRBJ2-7	TGTGCCAGCAGTCCCTGGACAGGGGCAGGATACGAGCAGTACTTC	CASSPWTGAGYEQYF
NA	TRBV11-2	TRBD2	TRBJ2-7	TGTGCCAGCAGCTTAGATCTGACTAGCGGGGGGGGATACGAGCAGTACTTC	CASSLDLTSGGGYEQYF
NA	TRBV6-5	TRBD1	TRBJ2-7	TGTGCCAGCAGTTACTCCCTTACCACAGGGGGACACGAGCAGTACTTC	CASSYSLTTGGHEQYF
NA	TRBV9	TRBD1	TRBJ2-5	TGTGCCAGCAGCGCAGACAGGGGTAGGGAGACCCAGTACTTC	CASSADRGRETQYF
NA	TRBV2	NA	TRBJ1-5	TGTGCCAGCACCCTGGGCAGAAATCAGCCCCAGCATTTT	CASTLGRNQPQHF
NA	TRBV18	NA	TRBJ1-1	TGTGCCAGCTCACCAAACCCCCCAGGGGCCGAGGCTTTCTTT	CASSPNPPGAEAFF
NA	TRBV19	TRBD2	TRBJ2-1	TGTGCCAGTAGTAGCGAGCGGGAGCTGTGGAATGAGCAGTTCTTC	CASSSERELWNEQFF